This TCR beta chain was captured in a study of cytomegalovirus exposure and HLA in healthy donors. Study observations and caveats: In terms of immune exposure information, only CMV serostatus was available.

The donors (healthy individuals) were bone marrow donors. Whereas donors were nominally healthy upon sampling, unrecorded immune exposures were probable. Vbeta (60) and Jbeta (13) primers were used in the PCR. Sequenced by immunoSEQ multiplex PCR; TCRdb stores in-frame clones only, minus some. Of fewer than 150,000 clones in the sample, over 50% were seen once. Looked up from germline, CDR1 is SGHDT and CDR2 is YYEEEE. Trimming took 2 bases from V and 6 from J; bases not matched to a gene: 6. This CDR3 spans 16 amino acids. In the case of this clone: Antigen: not known.

This receptor was obtained from a human donor in good health. The sample taken for sequencing was PBMCs. The chain is built from TRBV5-6 and TRBJ2-7; 15 bases are a match to TRBD2. CDR3 protein: CASSFGLAGGPSEQYF. In nucleotides, the CDR3 is TGTGCCAGCAGCTTCGGACTAGCGGGAGGGCCATCCGAGCAGTACTTC.